Following are 8 T cell receptor beta chains from one sample sequenced in a study of Graves' ophthalmopathy and Graves' hyperthyroidism. The authors amplified TCR beta CDR3 regions, and they did so from RNA transcripts for repertoire sequencing. RT-PCR was first run with HTBI primers, then multiplex PCR in a second round. TCRdb re-called the multiplex PCR reads with MiXCR, one entry per CDR3 protein. The profile covers roughly 170,000 distinct CDR3 sequences, with roughly two fifths appearing a single time and 8% to 9.5% taken by the ten largest. Sample: peripheral blood. These receptors originate from a man aged 25 to 45 with Graves' ophthalmopathy.

This chain links TRBV2 with TRBJ1-1, with 7 nucleotides matching TRBD1. Germline-derived CDR1 and CDR2 are SNHLY and FYNNEI. Trimming at V came to 3 bases and at J to 8 bases, leaving 12 bases not matched to a gene. This CDR3 comprises 15 residues. CDR3 nucleotide sequence: TGTGCCAGCAGTGACCTAGACAGGGCCGCCATCGAAGCTTTCTTT. It is translated as CASSDLDRAAIEAFF.

This clonotype was recorded at least ten times. This chain uses TRBV24-1 with TRBJ2-5, with 9 bases lining up with TRBD1. CDR1 KGHDR and CDR2 SFDVKD come from the germline V gene. This CDR3 spans 16 amino acids. V gave up 2 bases and J gave up 2 bases; unmatched junction bases: 5. DNA for the CDR3: TGTGCCACCAGTGATTACCGGGACAGGGAGCAAGAGACCCAGTACTTC. Protein product: CATSDYRDREQETQYF.

This clonotype was found many times. This rearrangement joins TRBV6-5 to TRBJ2-5; TRBD2 matches at 11 bases. The CDR3 contains 14 residues. V lost 8 bases, J lost 5 bases, and 7 bases stayed unmatched. Germline V lookup: CDR1 MNHEY, CDR2 SVGAGI. The CDR3 DNA follows: TGTGCCAGCGGAACTAGCGGGAGTAGGGAGACCCAGTACTTC. Amino acids: CASGTSGSRETQYF.

The chain links TRBV7-2 to TRBJ2-7; TRBD1 agrees at 7 bases. CDR1 and CDR2 from the germline V gene are SGHTA and FQGNSA. V shed 1 base, J shed 5 bases, and the junction held 5 bases outside the gene matches. The CDR3 covers 14 residues. The CDR3 bases are TGTGCCAGCAGCTTAGACAGGGGATTCGACGAGCAGTACTTC. It encodes CASSLDRGFDEQYF.

This clonotype was picked up a small number of times. V usage is TRBV28 and J usage is TRBJ1-6; D is possibly TRBD1 (5 bases). With 5 bases removed from V and 16 bases from J, the gap between germline ends came to 15 bases. The germline V gene encodes CDR1 MDHEN and CDR2 SYDVKM. The CDR3 sequence is 12 residues long. CDR3: CASSVPGTELHF. CDR3 bases: TGTGCCAGCAGTGTTCCCGGGACTGAGCTCCACTTT.

This chain joins TRBV6-1 and TRBJ1-2; 7 bases are a match to TRBD1. The CDR3 covers 14 residues. Germline V CDR1 and CDR2: MNHNS, SASEGT. V was clipped by 1 base and J by 4 bases; unmatched bases: 3. CDR3 amino acids: CASSEGDRAYGYTF. In DNA form, the CDR3 reads TGTGCCAGCAGTGAAGGAGACAGGGCCTATGGCTACACCTTC.

There are many counts of this clonotype. V is TRBV5-1 and J is TRBJ2-2; the D is unclear. CDR1 SGHRS and CDR2 YFSETQ come from the germline V gene. CDR3 length: 15 amino acids. The V and J ends lost 0 bases and 5 bases respectively, with 11 bases between them. In DNA, the CDR3 is TGCGCCAGCAGCTTGGTAGCAGGAAATACCGGGGAGCTGTTTTTT. The encoded protein is CASSLVAGNTGELFF.

The chain is built from TRBV6-2 or TRBV6-3 and TRBJ2-5; 10 nucleotides agree with TRBD2. The V gene end was trimmed by 0 bases and the J gene end by 5 bases; junction bases not matched to a gene: 6. Germline loops: CDR1 MNHEY, CDR2 SVGEGT. There are 16 residues in the CDR3. CDR3 loop: CASSYSHLAGVETQYF. As DNA, the CDR3 is TGTGCCAGCAGTTACTCCCACCTAGCGGGAGTGGAGACCCAGTACTTC.